The TCR beta chain under discussion was sequenced for a study of blood T cell repertoires in COVID-19. On the study more broadly: Researchers got acute and convalescent COVID-19 samples from the United States, Italy and Spain. T cells, B-cell-depleted T cells, or PBMCs provided the cDNA or gDNA that served as material.

With 2 bases removed from V and 7 bases from J, the gap between germline ends came to 6 bases. Germline CDR1 and CDR2: PRHDT and FYEKMQ (reference sequence). The CDR3 is 12 amino acids. In the source study's methods: From reference gene primer amplification, estimates of nucleated cell counts were derived. Profiled with immunoSEQ multiplex PCR; TCRdb holds only in-frame clones, not every one. D and trimming come from the DNA, and the V and J calls and clone size come from that table. This repertoire shows 200,000 or so clones, roughly four fifths found once; its top ten account for approximately 6.2%.

The specimen sequenced was peripheral blood. The clonotype comes from a woman aged 40 to 50 with acute or convalescent COVID-19. The rearrangement links TRBV13 to TRBJ1-5; D is ambiguous. CDR3 amino acids: CASSLPGQPQHF. For the CDR3, the DNA is TGTGCCAGCAGCTTACCGGGGCAGCCCCAGCATTTT.